The next 23 T cell receptor beta chains were all read from a single sample in a study of OX40 agonist ivuxolimab in advanced cancers. The method was immunoSEQ multiplex PCR; TCRdb's version includes in-frame clones alone and lacks a portion of them. The sample yields tens of thousands of clones, about 92% seen once. The sequences come from CD4+ or CD8+ T cells sorted from blood, collected in a trial of the OX40 agonist ivuxolimab. The receptors shown here come from an adult with an advanced solid tumor such as melanoma, head and neck, liver or kidney cancer.

The J gene is TRBJ2-1, the V gene TRBV7-7; 10 nucleotides match TRBD2. The CDR3 is 17 residues long. Germline CDR1 is SSHAT and CDR2 is FNYEAQ (reference sequence). The J segment lost 5 bases and the V segment lost 2 bases, leaving 9 bases of the junction unmatched. This CDR3 is CASSLSLSGGSDNEQFF. The CDR3 DNA is TGTGCCAGCAGCTTATCCCTTAGCGGGGGGAGCGACAATGAGCAGTTCTTC.

V and J are TRBV29-1 and TRBJ2-7, with D maybe TRBD2 (5 bases). The CDR3 is made up of 14 amino acids. Germline CDR1 and CDR2: SQVTM and ANQGSEA. V lost 0 bases and J 3 bases, leaving 12 bases between the germline ends. This CDR3 reads CSVEDRNRGYEQYF. The CDR3 DNA reads TGCAGCGTTGAAGATCGTAACCGGGGCTACGAGCAGTACTTC.

The chain combines TRBV10-1 with TRBJ1-5; 7 positions match TRBD1. Germline values: CDR1 WNHNN, CDR2 SYGVQD (reference sequence). After removal of 2 bases from V and 5 bases from J, the junction contained 6 bases not matched to a gene. CDR3 length: 15 residues. The CDR3 region is CASSEPRTGDQPQHF. The CDR3 DNA is TGCGCCAGCAGTGAGCCCCGAACAGGGGATCAGCCCCAGCATTTT.

The CDR3 nucleotides read TGTGCCAGCAGCTTGGACAGGGAAATGAACACTGAAGCTTTCTTT. Protein: CASSLDREMNTEAFF. The chain uses TRBV5-7 and TRBJ1-1; possibly TRBD1 for D (6 bases). TRBV5-7 is filed as an ORF, its function uncertain. V dropped 0 bases and J dropped 0 bases, with 9 bases sitting between them. The length of the CDR3 is 15 residues.

V and J are TRBV6-5 and TRBJ2-7; 9 bases match TRBD2. This CDR3 is 16 amino acids long. The V gene end was trimmed by 0 bases and the J gene end by 2 bases; junction bases not matched to a gene: 5. Germline CDR1 is MNHEY and CDR2 is SVGAGI. CDR3 coding DNA: TGTGCCAGCAGTTACTCCGTGGGCGGGAGGGCCTACGAGCAGTACTTC. This translates into CASSYSVGGRAYEQYF.

The DNA for the CDR3 is TGTGCCAGCAGCTTAGACAGCCACTACGAGCAGTACTTC. Translated: CASSLDSHYEQYF. The rearrangement joins TRBV7-8 to TRBJ2-7; D is unresolved. Trimming took 1 base from V and 3 from J, leaving 7 bases between them. This CDR3 comprises 13 residues. Germline V CDR1 and CDR2: SGHVS, FQNEAQ.

This chain uses TRBV27 with TRBJ1-5, with D possibly TRBD1 on 5 matching bases. The V gene lost 6 bases and the J gene lost 6 bases, with 18 bases spanning the gap. Germline-derived CDR1 and CDR2 are MNHEY and SMNVEV (reference sequence). The CDR3 consists of 15 residues. This chain's CDR3 is CASSPGSGNVQPQHF. CDR3 coding DNA: TGTGCCAGCAGCCCCGGGTCAGGGAATGTTCAGCCCCAGCATTTT.

There are a few counts of this clone. The chain links TRBV18 to TRBJ1-5, with D uncertain. The germline V and J ends were trimmed by 0 bases and 5 bases, with 2 bases remaining between them. CDR1 KGHSH and CDR2 LQKENI come from the germline V gene. CDR3 length equals 12 residues. The CDR3 here is CASSPPDQPQHF. As DNA, the CDR3 is TGTGCCAGCTCACCACCGGATCAGCCCCAGCATTTT.

The chain has TRBV4-1 and TRBJ1-3, with D hard to call. The CDR3 is 15 residues long. Trimming took off 5 bases at V and 0 bases at J, with 11 bases between the two ends. CDR1 MGHRA and CDR2 YSYEKL come from the germline V gene. DNA for the CDR3: TGCGCCAGCAGCTTCGACCCAGTCTCTGGAAACACCATATATTTT. Protein: CASSFDPVSGNTIYF.

V is TRBV10-1 and J is TRBJ1-2; no clear D gene. CDR1 is WNHNN, CDR2 SYGVQD, per germline (reference sequence). The V end was cut by 4 bases, the J end by 8 bases, with 20 bases between. CDR3 length equals 15 residues. CDR3: CASSVIQETGVGYTF. CDR3 bases: TGCGCCAGCAGTGTCATCCAGGAAACTGGAGTGGGCTACACCTTC.

The chain recombines TRBV7-9 with TRBJ2-3; 9 bases match TRBD1. V lost 6 bases, J lost 2 bases, and 9 bases stayed unmatched. This CDR3 contains 16 residues. In germline, CDR1 is SEHNR, CDR2 FQNEAQ (reference sequence). CDR3 bases: TGTGCCAGCAGGGGATCCGGGACAGGGAACACAGATACGCAGTATTTT. Amino acid sequence: CASRGSGTGNTDTQYF.

V usage is TRBV6-6 and J usage is TRBJ2-5; no reliable D call. CDR1 and CDR2 from the germline V gene are MNHNY and SVGAGI (reference sequence). The CDR3 sequence is 12 residues long. V dropped 6 bases and J dropped 7 bases, with 12 bases sitting between them. CDR3 sequence: CASSTGSWTQYF. CDR3 DNA sequence: TGTGCCAGCAGCACCGGATCATGGACCCAGTACTTC.

The chain joins TRBV2 to TRBJ1-5; D unclear. CDR1 is SNHLY, CDR2 FYNNEI, per germline. This CDR3 has 14 amino acids. Trimming shortened V by 4 bases and J by 1 base, and 8 bases separated the two germline ends. The CDR3: CASSVAESNQPQHF. CDR3 DNA sequence: TGTGCCAGCAGTGTTGCGGAAAGCAATCAGCCCCAGCATTTT.

V usage is TRBV23-1 and J usage is TRBJ1-1, with a possible D match to TRBD1 (5 bases). TRBV23-1 is identified as an open reading frame with a role that is uncertain. The length of the CDR3 is 13 residues. The V end was cut by 7 bases, the J end by 0 bases, with 9 bases between. The CDR3 region is CASTKGMNTEAFF. The CDR3 DNA reads TGCGCCAGCACAAAGGGGATGAACACTGAAGCTTTCTTT.

The chain links TRBV12-5 to TRBJ2-5, with 7 positions matching TRBD1. Germline CDR1 reads LGHNT; CDR2 reads FRNRAP. This CDR3 contains 16 residues. V lost 3 bases, J lost 5 bases, and 12 bases stayed unmatched. CDR3 nucleotides: TGTGCTAGTGGTTTCTTCCTCGTGACAGGGCTGGAGACCCAGTACTTC. Its protein is CASGFFLVTGLETQYF.

The chain combines TRBV4-1 with TRBJ2-7; no firm D call. V lost 0 bases to trimming and J lost 2 bases, with 11 bases between them. Per germline, CDR1 MGHRA and CDR2 YSYEKL. This CDR3 is built from 15 residues. CDR3 region: CASSQESRKTYEQYF. CDR3 in DNA: TGCGCCAGCAGCCAAGAATCCAGGAAGACCTACGAGCAGTACTTC.

The chain combines TRBV19 with TRBJ1-1; tentatively, D is TRBD1 (5 bases). Trimming removed 5 bases from V and 5 bases from J, with 15 bases in between. Germline V gene data show CDR1 as LNHDA and CDR2 as SQIVND (reference sequence). This CDR3 contains 14 residues. CDR3 protein: CASSWGTPETEAFF. CDR3 bases: TGTGCCAGTAGTTGGGGGACTCCCGAGACTGAAGCTTTCTTT.

The V call is TRBV30, the J call TRBJ2-5; D may match TRBD1 or TRBD2 (5 bases each). The CDR3 consists of 12 residues. Germline V gives CDR1 GTSNPN, CDR2 SVGIG (reference sequence). Trimming cost V 4 bases and J 5 bases, with 11 bases left between them. As DNA, the CDR3 is TGTGCCTGGATCAATGAGGGGGAGACCCAGTACTTC. Translating it yields CAWINEGETQYF.

This clone showed up just once. The genes are TRBV19 and TRBJ1-2; 8 nucleotides line up with TRBD1. The CDR3 covers 16 residues. CDR1 LNHDA and CDR2 SQIVND come from the germline V gene (reference sequence). Trimming at V came to 0 bases and at J to 3 bases, leaving 6 bases not matched to a gene. CDR3 in amino acids: CASSIDLWGQDYGYTF. The CDR3 nucleotides read TGTGCCAGTAGTATAGATCTATGGGGACAGGACTATGGCTACACCTTC.

The rearrangement uses TRBV19 and TRBJ2-1, with D possibly matching TRBD1 (6 bases). With 6 bases removed from V and 5 bases from J, the gap between germline ends came to 11 bases. The CDR3 extends over 13 amino acids. Germline values: CDR1 LNHDA, CDR2 SQIVND (reference sequence). This chain's CDR3 is CASSLTGNNEQFF. CDR3 DNA: TGTGCCAGTAGCCTTACAGGGAACAATGAGCAGTTCTTC.

The V and J genes are TRBV15 and TRBJ2-3; 10 bases map to TRBD2. There are 13 residues in the CDR3. With 7 bases clipped from V and 3 bases from J, the junction kept 1 base outside the gene matches. Looked up from germline, CDR1 is LNHNV and CDR2 is YYDKDF (reference sequence). The CDR3 nucleotides are TGTGCCACCAAACTAGCGGGGACAGATACGCAGTATTTT. It is translated as CATKLAGTDTQYF.

The rearrangement links TRBV27 to TRBJ2-1; the D call may be TRBD1 or TRBD2 (6 bases each). Trimming pared 0 bases from V and 3 bases from J, leaving 15 bases between. The CDR3 has 17 residues. CDR1 and CDR2 (germline): MNHEY, SMNVEV (reference sequence). The CDR3 DNA is TGTGCCAGCAGTTTATCGGGGACGGGGGCTCTCTACAATGAGCAGTTCTTC. Translated: CASSLSGTGALYNEQFF.

The chain links TRBV4-1 to TRBJ2-3; TRBD2 might be the D (5 bases). The V and J ends lost 0 bases and 4 bases respectively, with 8 bases between them. The CDR3 contains 14 residues. Looked up from germline, CDR1 is MGHRA and CDR2 is YSYEKL. The CDR3 loop reads CASSQDRGSDTQYF. As DNA, the CDR3 is TGCGCCAGCAGCCAAGATAGAGGGTCAGATACGCAGTATTTT.